This T cell receptor beta chain was recorded in a study of blood T cell repertoires in COVID-19. Across the study: Material from acute and convalescent COVID-19 was sourced from the United States, Italy and Spain. In each case, the material was cDNA or gDNA derived from T cells, B-cell-depleted T cells, or PBMCs.

V gave up 0 bases and J gave up 2 bases, with 11 bases separating them. The CDR3 has 16 residues. In germline, CDR1 is MNHEY, CDR2 SVGAGI. Original handling: Reference gene primers were amplified, and this amplification served to estimate nucleated cell counts. Sequencing used immunoSEQ multiplex PCR; TCRdb keeps in-frame clones, though not all of them. The V and J calls and clone size come from that table; D and trimming were worked out from the DNA. The table lists about 73,000 clones, about 86% of them singletons. The sequenced material came from peripheral blood. The clonotype was recovered from a man aged 50 to 59 with active COVID-19. This chain connects TRBV6-5 to TRBJ1-3; D uncertain. The CDR3 region has the DNA TGTGCCAGCAGTTACTCCCGGGAGAAAGCTGGAAACACCATATATTTT. It codes for CASSYSREKAGNTIYF.